This T cell receptor beta chain is from a study of CD8 T cells in Susac syndrome. Per germline, CDR1 SQVTM and CDR2 ANQGSEA. Trimming took 4 bases from V and 2 from J, leaving 5 bases between them. The CDR3 has 11 amino acids. Roughly 0.45 to 1 ug RNA was reverse transcribed with random hexamers. Coverage of TCR beta CDR3 amplification by immunoSEQ multiplex PCR extended to 54 Vbeta and 13 Jbeta. Via MiXCR, TCRdb re-called the immunoSEQ multiplex PCR reads, giving one row per CDR3 protein. The data contain tens of thousands of distinct CDR3 sequences, 85% to 95% of them singletons. It was healthy donors who served as the controls, matched for age and sex. TEMRA cells were enriched by FACS, and CD4+ and CD8+ T cells were negatively isolated.

The sequence was collected from a human donor in good health. Input material: CD8+ T cells from PBMCs. V usage is TRBV29-1 and J usage is TRBJ1-2; a possible D gene is TRBD1 (5 bases). CDR3 DNA sequence: TGCAGCGTTGCAGGGAACTATGGCTACACCTTC. Protein: CSVAGNYGYTF.